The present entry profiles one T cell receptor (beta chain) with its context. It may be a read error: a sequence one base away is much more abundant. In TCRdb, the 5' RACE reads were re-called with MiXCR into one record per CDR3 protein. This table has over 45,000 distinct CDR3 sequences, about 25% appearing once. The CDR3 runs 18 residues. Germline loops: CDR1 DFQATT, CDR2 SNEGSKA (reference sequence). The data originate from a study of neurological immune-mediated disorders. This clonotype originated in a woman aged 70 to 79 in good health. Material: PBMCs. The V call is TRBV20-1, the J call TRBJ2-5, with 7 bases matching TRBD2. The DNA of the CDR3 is TGCAGTGCTATTACTAGCGTCTTAGGGGAGGGGTTCCGGGAGAACCAGTACTTC. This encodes CSAITSVLGEGFRENQYF.